The next 3 T cell receptor beta chains were all read from a single sample in a study of CD8 T cells in ankylosing spondylitis. TCRdb re-analysed the 5' RACE reads in MiXCR, keeping a single row per CDR3 protein. The sample holds 7,500 or so distinct CDR3 sequences, 8.2% seen once. The sequenced sample consisted of blood, either unsorted or a sorted T cell fraction (not recorded which). These receptors all come from a male donor with ankylosing spondylitis or in good health (not recorded which).

This clonotype was detected ten times or more. The V call is TRBV9, the J call TRBJ1-1, with a tentative D call TRBD1 (5 bases). In germline, CDR1 is SGDLS, CDR2 YYNGEE. The V end lost 4 bases, the J end lost 4 bases, and 11 bases lay between the germline ends. The length of the CDR3 is 13 residues. CDR3 loop: CASSPRTSTEAFF. DNA of the CDR3: TGTGCCAGCAGCCCCCGGACATCCACTGAAGCTTTCTTT.

This clonotype has ten or more counts. V usage is TRBV11-1 and J usage is TRBJ2-1; D ambiguous. The CDR3 covers 19 residues. V lost 4 bases, J lost 0 bases, and 22 bases lay in between. Germline V gives CDR1 SGHAT, CDR2 FQDESV (reference sequence). The CDR3 DNA follows: TGTGCCAGCAGCTCCTCAATCCTAGGTTTGCGGAGCTCCTACAATGAGCAGTTCTTC. The encoded protein is CASSSSILGLRSSYNEQFF.

Remarks on this clonotype: This may stem from a read error, because a much larger clone lies one nucleotide away. The V and J genes are TRBV9 and TRBJ2-3; D is possibly TRBD1 or TRBD2 (5 bases each). This CDR3 spans 13 amino acids. Germline V gene sequence: CDR1 SGDLS, CDR2 YYNGEE. Between the trimmed V and J ends, which lost 5 bases and 5 bases, there was a span of 12 bases. This chain's CDR3 is CASRPGTRDTQYF. CDR3 nucleotides: TGTGCCAGCAGGCCAGGGACGAGAGATACGCAGTATTTT. Full variable domain (rest looked up from reference TRBV9 and TRBJ2-3): DSGVTQTPKHLITATGQRVTLRCSPRSGDLSVYWYQQSLDQGLQFLIQYYNGEERAKGNILERFSAQQFPDLHSELNLSSLELGDSALYFCASRPGTRDTQYFGPGTRLTVL.